This T cell receptor (beta chain) was documented in a study of regulatory T cells in long-lasting Graves disease. Study-level background: Graves' patients with a new diagnosis had received antithyroid drugs under 3 months.

As concerns this clonotype: Its antigen is unknown.

Whole-study results and caveats: Clonotypes that were public and shared totalled about 2,500 in persistent patients versus 966 in new patients. Persistent disease exhibited a predilection for TRBV28, TRBJ1-2 and TRBJ2-5.

As for time point: newly diagnosed GD, antithyroid drugs for less than 3 months. Following extraction of RNA from PBMCs, that RNA was used to make the TCR library. Germline CDR1 is MNHEY and CDR2 is SVGEGT. The CDR3 spans 15 residues. HTBI primers from iRepertoire and Arm-PCR of CDR3 regions yielded the TCR beta libraries. TCRdb ran MiXCR on the multiplex PCR reads and lists one entry per CDR3 protein. The sample records hundreds of thousands of distinct CDR3 sequences, 15% to 20% being singletons. These data also formed part of another study, on T cells in Graves' hyperthyroidism and ophthalmopathy. That work adds: Also found in blood were most expanded thyroid clonotypes above 0.001.

This TCR was recovered from a woman under 40 with Graves disease. This sample comprised peripheral blood mononuclear cells (PBMCs), obtained at new diagnosis, from a patient treated with antithyroid drugs. This chain connects TRBV6-2 or TRBV6-3 to TRBJ2-5; 8 positions agree with TRBD2. The DNA end lines up better with TRBJ2-1; the J call may be wrong. The DNA of the CDR3 is TGTGCCAGCAACCCACCGGGACTAGAGTCTGGTGAGCAGTTCTTC. Protein product: CASNPPGLESGEQFF.